These 28 T cell receptor beta chains were sequenced from one sample in a study of patients and donors after allogeneic stem cell transplantation (dated by TCRdb to 2019 to 2021). The library came from RT-PCR. Instrument on record: NextSeq 550. TCRdb reanalyzed the raw reads on its own, using fastp at Q25 for trimming and MiXCR for clone calling, and kept in-frame beta chains. Each record represents a unique CDR3 protein, reported with the most common genes and DNA among its rows. This sample lists around 240,000 distinct CDR3 sequences; over 12% were detected once. Jointly, the top ten make up around a tenth of the sample. Sequencing input: blood, either unsorted or a sorted T cell fraction (not recorded which). The receptor set was obtained from a human donor who was either an allogeneic HSCT recipient or a stem cell or donor lymphocyte infusion donor (not recorded which). It is not recorded whose cells these are; they may come from a transplant donor.

This clonotype was seen more than once but under ten times. The V gene is TRBV7-2, the J gene TRBJ1-4; weak D call: TRBD1 (5 bases). Trimming stripped 1 base from V and 0 bases from J, with 9 bases between. The CDR3 has 16 residues. Per germline, CDR1 SGHTA and CDR2 FQGNSA. DNA for the CDR3: TGTGCCAGCAGCTTAGGGGGGAGAGCAACTAATGAAAAACTGTTTTTT. Encoded protein: CASSLGGRATNEKLFF.

Only a few counts were recorded for this clonotype. The chain couples TRBV7-9 to TRBJ2-2, with 7 nucleotides matching TRBD1. The length of the CDR3 is 14 residues. The germline CDR1 and CDR2 sequences are SEHNR and FQNEAQ (reference sequence). The V and J ends lost 5 bases and 3 bases, in that order; junction bases with no gene match: 3. CDR3 loop: CASSQGVDTGELFF. The CDR3 DNA sequence: TGTGCCAGCAGCCAGGGGGTTGACACCGGGGAGCTGTTTTTT.

The table lists this clonotype with a count of one. The chain uses TRBV28 and TRBJ1-1; D is perhaps TRBD1 (5 bases). The germline V and J ends were trimmed by 5 bases and 0 bases, with 13 bases remaining between them. The germline CDR1 and CDR2 sequences are MDHEN and SYDVKM. The CDR3 runs 15 residues. The CDR3 reads CASSTLDNLNTEAFF. The CDR3 region has the DNA TGTGCCAGCAGTACGTTGGACAACCTGAACACTGAAGCTTTCTTT.

This clonotype was counted ten times or more. This sequence joins TRBV20-1 and TRBJ2-5; no reliable D call. The CDR3 is 11 residues long. The V and J ends lost 6 bases and 5 bases respectively, with 10 bases between them. Per the germline V gene, CDR1 is DFQATT and CDR2 is SNEGSKA (reference sequence). The CDR3 DNA reads TGCAGTGCACCAGCATATGAGACCCAGTACTTC. Its translation is CSAPAYETQYF.

The CDR3 sequence: CASSFSLAGETQYF. The DNA for the CDR3 is TGTGCCAGCAGCTTCTCCCTAGCGGGAGAGACCCAGTACTTC. This chain joins TRBV7-9 and TRBJ2-5, with 8 nucleotides matching TRBD2. This CDR3 comprises 14 residues. V lost 3 bases and J lost 4; bases outside the gene matches: 4. Germline lookup yields CDR1 SEHNR and CDR2 FQNEAQ (reference sequence).

The chain recombines TRBV5-1 with TRBJ2-5; TRBD1 matches at 9 bases. Germline V gene sequence: CDR1 SGHRS, CDR2 YFSETQ. V lost 0 bases, J lost 4 bases, and 10 bases stayed unmatched. This CDR3 has 17 residues. The chain's CDR3 is CASSLVLLGQGLETQYF. The CDR3 nucleotides read TGCGCCAGCAGCTTGGTACTTCTGGGACAGGGATTAGAGACCCAGTACTTC.

This chain connects TRBV7-8 to TRBJ2-1; 12 positions match TRBD2. CDR3 length: 16 residues. Trimming at V came to 2 bases and at J to 8 bases, leaving 7 bases not matched to a gene. Germline V gene lookup returns CDR1 SGHVS and CDR2 FQNEAQ. Here the CDR3 reads CASSLMLAGGFDEQFF. The CDR3 nucleotides read TGTGCCAGCAGCTTAATGCTAGCGGGAGGGTTCGATGAGCAGTTCTTC. The full variable domain, rest sourced from reference TRBV7-8 and TRBJ2-1, is GAGVSQSPRYKVAKRGQDVALRCDPISGHVSLFWYQQALGQGPEFLTYFQNEAQLDKSGLPSDRFFAERPEGSVSTLKIQRTQQEDSAVYLCASSLMLAGGFDEQFFGPGTRLTVL.

This clonotype has a handful of counts. This chain uses TRBV2 with TRBJ2-3; 9 nucleotides line up with TRBD2. The CDR3 contains 17 residues. Germline V CDR1 and CDR2: SNHLY, FYNNEI. Trimming cost V 4 bases and J 4 bases; bases outside gene matches: 12. The DNA of the CDR3 is TGTGCCAGCAGTGGCCTGACTAGCGGACCGAAGGCAGATACGCAGTATTTT. Its translation is CASSGLTSGPKADTQYF.

This rearrangement joins TRBV10-3 to TRBJ2-1; 9 positions match TRBD2. The CDR3 sequence is 15 residues long. The germline CDR1 and CDR2 sequences are ENHRY and SYGVKD. The V segment lost 6 bases and the J segment 0 bases; nucleotides outside the gene matches: 3. As DNA, the CDR3 is TGTGCCATCAGCCGACTAGCGGACTCCTACAATGAGCAGTTCTTC. As protein: CAISRLADSYNEQFF.

The V call is TRBV6-5, the J call TRBJ1-6; TRBD1 matches at 9 bases. Germline CDR1 reads MNHEY; CDR2 reads SVGAGI. The CDR3 totals 18 residues. V shed 0 bases and J 7 bases; nucleotides not matched to a gene: 10. The CDR3 sequence is CASSYSSFPDRGNSPLHF. CDR3 in DNA: TGTGCCAGCAGTTACTCGAGTTTTCCGGACAGGGGAAATTCACCCCTCCACTTT.

This clonotype has only a few counts. The rearrangement links TRBV24-1 to TRBJ2-1, with 7 bases identical to TRBD1. CDR1 is KGHDR and CDR2 is SFDVKD in the germline V gene. The CDR3 consists of 12 residues. J gave up 15 bases and V 3 bases, and 7 bases lay outside the gene matches. The CDR3 sequence: CATSDDRTGSFF. In DNA, the CDR3 is TGTGCCACCAGTGATGACCGGACAGGTTCGTTCTTC.

At least ten counts were recorded for this clonotype. The gene calls are TRBV20-1 and TRBJ1-2; 9 nucleotides align to TRBD1. The CDR3 is made up of 13 amino acids. The V and J ends lost 6 bases and 4 bases, in that order; junction bases with no gene match: 6. Germline V gene sequence: CDR1 DFQATT, CDR2 SNEGSKA (reference sequence). For the CDR3, the DNA is TGCAGTGCCCCGACAGGGGGAGTCTATGGCTACACCTTC. Amino acid sequence: CSAPTGGVYGYTF.

This clonotype came up a few times. V gene TRBV30 combines with J gene TRBJ1-2; no firm D call. V was pared by 0 bases and J by 8 bases, with 10 bases between. The CDR3 loop spans 12 amino acids. Per germline, CDR1 GTSNPN and CDR2 SVGIG (reference sequence). The chain's CDR3 is CAWSVTGVGYTF. The CDR3 DNA is TGTGCCTGGAGTGTAACTGGGGTCGGCTACACCTTC.

This clonotype showed up just a few times. The rearrangement uses TRBV19 and TRBJ1-5; tentative D call: TRBD1 (5 bases). The germline V gene has CDR1 LNHDA and CDR2 SQIVND (reference sequence). Trimming cost V 5 bases and J 4 bases, with 15 bases left between them. This CDR3 has 15 residues. This CDR3 is CASSGGEHRNQPQHF. CDR3 DNA sequence: TGTGCCAGTAGTGGGGGGGAACACAGAAATCAGCCCCAGCATTTT.

This clonotype was counted ten times or more. This rearrangement joins TRBV6-1 to TRBJ2-2; 9 bases are a match to TRBD1. Germline lookup yields CDR1 MNHNS and CDR2 SASEGT. Germline trimming cut 10 bases from V and 6 bases from J; bases unmatched to any gene: 15. The length of the CDR3 is 16 residues. CDR3 in amino acids: CATVPRQGGVAGELFF. The CDR3 DNA is TGTGCCACCGTTCCCCGACAGGGGGGTGTTGCCGGGGAGCTGTTTTTT.

This clonotype has more than one count but fewer than ten. The CDR3 loop reads CASSLIGTGLQETQYF. CDR3 DNA: TGTGCCAGCAGCTTGATAGGGACAGGGCTCCAAGAGACCCAGTACTTC. The chain is built from TRBV5-6 and TRBJ2-5, with 9 positions matching TRBD1. The CDR3 contains 16 residues. The trim removed 1 base at V and 1 base at J, leaving 5 bases unmatched. Germline V CDR1 and CDR2: SGHDT, YYEEEE.

This clonotype has just a few counts. The V gene is TRBV30, the J gene TRBJ1-2; D may be TRBD1 (5 bases). CDR3 length: 12 amino acids. Germline CDR1 is GTSNPN and CDR2 is SVGIG (reference sequence). Trimming left V 4 bases short and J 5 bases short, with 11 bases between. Written as DNA, the CDR3 is TGTGCCTGGAACACCCAGGGATATGGCTACACCTTC. Its translation is CAWNTQGYGYTF. Full variable domain (rest looked up from reference TRBV30 and TRBJ1-2): SQTIHQWPATLVQPVGSPLSLECTVEGTSNPNLYWYRQAAGRGLQLLFYSVGIGQISSEVPQNLSASRPQDRQFILSSKKLLLSDSGFYLCAWNTQGYGYTFGSGTRLTVV.

This clonotype was picked up a small number of times. The chain uses TRBV6-1 and TRBJ1-6, with 9 bases identical to TRBD1. CDR3 size: 14 residues. Germline V CDR1 and CDR2: MNHNS, SASEGT. J gave up 10 bases and V 5 bases, and 6 bases lay outside the gene matches. The chain's CDR3 is CASSPGQGTSPLHF. CDR3 coding DNA: TGTGCCAGCAGTCCGGGACAGGGCACCTCACCCCTCCACTTT.

This clonotype occurred a few times. The rearrangement uses TRBV15 and TRBJ2-3; D is possibly TRBD1 (6 bases). V gave up 1 base and J gave up 1 base, with 12 bases separating them. The CDR3 totals 16 residues. Germline values: CDR1 LNHNV, CDR2 YYDKDF (reference sequence). CDR3 in DNA: TGTGCCACCAGCAGAGTCGGTCAGGGGCGCACAGATACGCAGTATTTT. Encoded protein: CATSRVGQGRTDTQYF.

Only a few counts were recorded for this clonotype. The rearrangement uses TRBV6-1 and TRBJ2-3; D is unclear. The germline gives CDR1 MNHNS, CDR2 SASEGT. Trimming shortened V by 7 bases and J by 6 bases, and 11 bases separated the two germline ends. There are 12 residues in the CDR3. This CDR3 is CASTALGDTQYF. The CDR3 DNA reads as TGTGCCAGCACGGCCCTGGGGGATACGCAGTATTTT.

There are a few counts of this clonotype. The chain links TRBV3-1 to TRBJ2-5; 11 bases line up with TRBD2. After removal of 0 bases from V and 1 base from J, the junction contained 10 bases not matched to a gene. The CDR3 loop spans 19 amino acids. Germline V gives CDR1 LGHDT, CDR2 YNNKEL (reference sequence). This CDR3 reads CASSQDWASGRTIQETQYF. In DNA, the CDR3 is TGTGCCAGCAGCCAAGATTGGGCTAGCGGGAGGACAATCCAAGAGACCCAGTACTTC.

A few counts support this clonotype. The chain combines TRBV3-1 with TRBJ1-3; D uncertain. Trimming removed 3 bases at V and 0 bases at J, with 3 bases between. This CDR3 is 13 amino acids long. Germline-derived CDR1 and CDR2 are LGHDT and YNNKEL (reference sequence). CDR3 DNA: TGTGCCAGCAGCCAGAGCTCTGGAAACACCATATATTTT. This gives the protein CASSQSSGNTIYF.

The chain employs TRBV27 and TRBJ2-3, with TRBD2 matching 8 bases. Germline CDR1 is MNHEY and CDR2 is SMNVEV (reference sequence). With 2 bases clipped from V and 4 bases from J, the junction kept 2 bases outside the gene matches. This CDR3 has 14 amino acids. The CDR3 protein is CASSLGLASDTQYF. CDR3 coding DNA: TGTGCCAGCAGTTTAGGACTAGCTTCAGATACGCAGTATTTT.

The chain joins TRBV18 to TRBJ1-5; 11 nucleotides align to TRBD1. The CDR3 consists of 16 residues. Germline loops: CDR1 KGHSH, CDR2 LQKENI. The J segment lost 5 bases and the V segment lost 2 bases, leaving 5 bases of the junction unmatched. The DNA for the CDR3 is TGTGCCAGCTCACCATACCGGGACAGGGGGGATCAGCCCCAGCATTTT. This sequence encodes CASSPYRDRGDQPQHF.

This clonotype was observed a few times. The rearrangement links TRBV27 to TRBJ1-1; the match to TRBD1 covers 7 bases. Germline assignment: CDR1 MNHEY and CDR2 SMNVEV (reference sequence). J lost 3 bases, V lost 4 bases, and 11 bases had no gene match. The length of the CDR3 is 16 residues. CDR3 in amino acids: CASSSRTGLRDTEAFF. The CDR3, as DNA: TGTGCCAGCAGTTCCCGGACAGGCCTCAGGGACACTGAAGCTTTCTTT.

This clonotype has at least ten counts. This rearrangement joins TRBV7-9 to TRBJ2-4, with TRBD1 matching over 7 bases. This CDR3 is 13 amino acids long. After removal of 6 bases from V and 9 bases from J, the junction contained 8 bases not matched to a gene. Germline V gives CDR1 SEHNR, CDR2 FQNEAQ (reference sequence). In DNA, the CDR3 is TGTGCCAGCAGGCAGATAGGGGACAGCATTCAGTACTTC. Translating gives CASRQIGDSIQYF.

This clonotype was counted only a few times. This chain connects TRBV5-6 to TRBJ2-5, with D possibly TRBD2 on 7 matching bases. CDR3 size: 17 residues. The V end was cut by 2 bases, the J end by 0 bases, with 17 bases between. Germline lookup yields CDR1 SGHDT and CDR2 YYEEEE. The CDR3 here is CASSLSAGARYQETQYF. CDR3 DNA: TGTGCCAGCAGCTTAAGCGCGGGGGCTAGGTACCAAGAGACCCAGTACTTC.

The chain uses TRBV18 and TRBJ2-7; the D gene is possibly TRBD1 (6 bases). The CDR3 runs 14 residues. Germline assignment: CDR1 KGHSH and CDR2 LQKENI. With 5 bases removed from V and 4 bases from J, the gap between germline ends came to 15 bases. The DNA for the CDR3 is TGTGCCAGCTCATCCACCCAGACAGGATACGAGCAGTACTTC. It is translated as CASSSTQTGYEQYF.